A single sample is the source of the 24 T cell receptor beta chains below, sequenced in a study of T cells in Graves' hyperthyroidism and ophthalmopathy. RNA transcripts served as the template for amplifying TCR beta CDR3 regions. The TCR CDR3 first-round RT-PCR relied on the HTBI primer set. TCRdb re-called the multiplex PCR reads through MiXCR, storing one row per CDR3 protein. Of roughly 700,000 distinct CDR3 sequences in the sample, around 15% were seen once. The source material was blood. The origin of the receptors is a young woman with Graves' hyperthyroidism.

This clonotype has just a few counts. The CDR3 spells CASSSIAYLETSYEQYF. CDR3 coding DNA: TGTGCCAGCAGTTCCATCGCCTACCTAGAAACCTCCTACGAGCAGTACTTC. The chain recombines TRBV6-2 or TRBV6-3 with TRBJ2-7; D is uncertain. Germline CDR1 reads MNHEY; CDR2 reads SVGEGT. This CDR3 contains 17 residues. V was trimmed by 4 bases and J by 0 bases, leaving 19 bases between them.

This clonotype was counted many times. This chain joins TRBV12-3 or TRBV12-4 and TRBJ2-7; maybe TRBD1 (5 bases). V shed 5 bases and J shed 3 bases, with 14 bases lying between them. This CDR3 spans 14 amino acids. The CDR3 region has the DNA TGTGCCAGCAGTCCCAGGGATATAGGCTACGAGCAGTACTTC. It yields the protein CASSPRDIGYEQYF.

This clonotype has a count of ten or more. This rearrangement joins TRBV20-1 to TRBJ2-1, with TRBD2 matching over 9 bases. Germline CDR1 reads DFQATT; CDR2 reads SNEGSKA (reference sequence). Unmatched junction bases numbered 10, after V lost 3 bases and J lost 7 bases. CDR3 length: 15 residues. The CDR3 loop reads CSARSGGRAKNEQFF. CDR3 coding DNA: TGCAGTGCTAGGTCGGGCGGGAGGGCCAAAAATGAGCAGTTCTTC.

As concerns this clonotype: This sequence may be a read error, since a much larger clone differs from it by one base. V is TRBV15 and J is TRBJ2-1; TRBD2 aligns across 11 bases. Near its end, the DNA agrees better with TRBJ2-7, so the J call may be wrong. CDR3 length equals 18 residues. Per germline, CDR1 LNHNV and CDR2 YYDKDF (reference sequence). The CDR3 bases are TGTGCCACCAGCAGAGCGAGTTCTAGCGGGAGGCCGTACAATGAGCAGTACTTC. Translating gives CATSRASSSGRPYNEQYF.

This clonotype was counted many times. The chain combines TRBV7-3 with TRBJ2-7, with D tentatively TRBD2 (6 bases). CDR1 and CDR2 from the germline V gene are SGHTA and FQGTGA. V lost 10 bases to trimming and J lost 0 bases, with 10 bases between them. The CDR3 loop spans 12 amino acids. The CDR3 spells CAKTRGSYEQYF. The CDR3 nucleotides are TGTGCCAAGACTAGGGGCTCCTACGAGCAGTACTTC.

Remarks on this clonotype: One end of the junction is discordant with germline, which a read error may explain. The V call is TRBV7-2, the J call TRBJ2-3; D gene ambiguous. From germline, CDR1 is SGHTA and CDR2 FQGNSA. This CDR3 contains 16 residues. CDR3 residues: CASSQEARRSTDTQYF. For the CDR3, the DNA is TGCGCCAGCAGCCAAGAGGCTCGGCGAAGCACAGATACGCAGTATTTT. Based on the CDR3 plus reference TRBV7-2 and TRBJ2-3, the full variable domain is GAGVSQSPSNKVTEKGKDVELRCDPISGHTALYWYRQSLGQGLEFLIYFQGNSAPDKSGLPSDRFSAERTGGSVSTLTIQRTQQEDSAVYLCASSQEARRSTDTQYFGPGTRLTVL.

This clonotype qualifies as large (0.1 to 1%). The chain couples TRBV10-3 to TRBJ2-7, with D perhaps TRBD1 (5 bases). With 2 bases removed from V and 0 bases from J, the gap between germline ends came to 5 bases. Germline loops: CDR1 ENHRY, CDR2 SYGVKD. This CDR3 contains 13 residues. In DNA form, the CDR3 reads TGTGCCATCAGTGAGGACAGCTCCTACGAGCAGTACTTC. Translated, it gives CAISEDSSYEQYF.

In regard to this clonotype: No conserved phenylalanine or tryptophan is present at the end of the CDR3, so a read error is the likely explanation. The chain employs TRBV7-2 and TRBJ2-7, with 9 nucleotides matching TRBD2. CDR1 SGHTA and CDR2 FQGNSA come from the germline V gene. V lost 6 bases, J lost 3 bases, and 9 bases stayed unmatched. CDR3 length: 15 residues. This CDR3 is CASRVSGSAYYEQYL. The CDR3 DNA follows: TGTGCCAGCAGGGTTAGCGGGAGCGCATACTACGAGCAGTACCTC.

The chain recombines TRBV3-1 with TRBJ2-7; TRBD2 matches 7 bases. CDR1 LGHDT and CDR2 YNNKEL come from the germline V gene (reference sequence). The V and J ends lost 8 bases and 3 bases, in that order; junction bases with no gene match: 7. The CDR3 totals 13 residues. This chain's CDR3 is CASGGGSGYEQYF. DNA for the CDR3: TGTGCCAGCGGCGGGGGTAGCGGCTACGAGCAGTACTTC.

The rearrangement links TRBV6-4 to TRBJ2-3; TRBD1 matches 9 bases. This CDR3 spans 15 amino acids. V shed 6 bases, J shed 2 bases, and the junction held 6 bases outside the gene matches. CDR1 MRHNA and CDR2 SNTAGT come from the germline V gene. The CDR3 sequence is CASSRTGEVTDTQYF. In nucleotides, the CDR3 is TGTGCCAGCAGCAGGACAGGGGAGGTCACAGATACGCAGTATTTT.

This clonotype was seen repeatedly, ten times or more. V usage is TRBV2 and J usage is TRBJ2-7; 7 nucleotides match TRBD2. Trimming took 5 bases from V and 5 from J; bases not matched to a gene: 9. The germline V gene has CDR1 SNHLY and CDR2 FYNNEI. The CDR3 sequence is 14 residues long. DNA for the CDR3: TGTGCCAGCAGTCAACTAGCGAGTTTCCACGAGCAGTACTTC. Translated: CASSQLASFHEQYF.

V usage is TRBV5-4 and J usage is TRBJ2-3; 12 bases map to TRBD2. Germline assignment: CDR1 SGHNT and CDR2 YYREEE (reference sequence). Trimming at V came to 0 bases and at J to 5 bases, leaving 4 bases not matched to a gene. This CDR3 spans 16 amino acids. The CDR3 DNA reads TGTGCCAGCAGCTTGGGACTAGCGGGAGCGGGAGATACGCAGTATTTT. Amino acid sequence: CASSLGLAGAGDTQYF.

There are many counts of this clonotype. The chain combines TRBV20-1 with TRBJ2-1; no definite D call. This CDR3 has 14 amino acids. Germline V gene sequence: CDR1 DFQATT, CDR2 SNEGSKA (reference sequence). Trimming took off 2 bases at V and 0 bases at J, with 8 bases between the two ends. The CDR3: CSARRSLSYNEQFF. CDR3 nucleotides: TGCAGTGCTAGAAGAAGCCTCTCCTACAATGAGCAGTTCTTC.

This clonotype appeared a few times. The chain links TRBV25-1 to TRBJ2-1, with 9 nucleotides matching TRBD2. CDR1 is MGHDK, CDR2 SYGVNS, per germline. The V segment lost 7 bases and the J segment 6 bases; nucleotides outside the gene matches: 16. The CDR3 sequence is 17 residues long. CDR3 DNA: TGTGCCAGCATCCCCCCCCCTAGCGGGGATAGGGGCAATGAGCAGTTCTTC. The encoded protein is CASIPPPSGDRGNEQFF.

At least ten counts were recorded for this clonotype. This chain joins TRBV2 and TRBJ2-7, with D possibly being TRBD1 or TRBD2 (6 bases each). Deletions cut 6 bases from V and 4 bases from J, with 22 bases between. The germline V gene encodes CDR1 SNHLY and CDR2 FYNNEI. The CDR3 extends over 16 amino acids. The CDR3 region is CASRKTLRGDGYEQYF. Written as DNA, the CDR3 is TGTGCCAGCAGGAAGACGTTAAGGGGGGATGGATACGAGCAGTACTTC.

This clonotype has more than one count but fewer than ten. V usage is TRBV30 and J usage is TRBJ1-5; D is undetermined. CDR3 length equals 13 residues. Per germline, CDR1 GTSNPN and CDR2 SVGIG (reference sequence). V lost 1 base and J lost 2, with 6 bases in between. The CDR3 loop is CAWSAYGNQPQHF. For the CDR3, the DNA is TGTGCCTGGAGTGCCTATGGCAATCAGCCCCAGCATTTT.

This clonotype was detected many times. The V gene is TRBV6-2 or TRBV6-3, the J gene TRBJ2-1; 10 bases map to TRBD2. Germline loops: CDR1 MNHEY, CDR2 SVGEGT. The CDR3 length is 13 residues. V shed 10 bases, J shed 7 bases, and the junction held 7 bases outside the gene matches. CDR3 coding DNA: TGTGCCACACACCCTAGCGGGAGAAATGAGCAGTTCTTC. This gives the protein CATHPSGRNEQFF.

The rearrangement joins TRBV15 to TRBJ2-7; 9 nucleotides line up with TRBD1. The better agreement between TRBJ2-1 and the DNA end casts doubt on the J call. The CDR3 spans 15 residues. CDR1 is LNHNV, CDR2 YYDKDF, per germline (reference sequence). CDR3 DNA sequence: TGTGCCACCAGCAGAAAACAGGGGGCTCCCTACGAGCAGTTCTTC. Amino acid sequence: CATSRKQGAPYEQFF.

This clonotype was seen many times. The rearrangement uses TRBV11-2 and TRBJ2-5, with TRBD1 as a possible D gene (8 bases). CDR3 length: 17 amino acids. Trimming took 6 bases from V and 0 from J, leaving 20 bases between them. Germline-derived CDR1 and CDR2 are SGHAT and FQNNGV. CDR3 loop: CASRSSYRGGYQETQYF. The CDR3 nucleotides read TGTGCCAGCAGGTCAAGCTACAGGGGGGGATACCAAGAGACCCAGTACTTC.

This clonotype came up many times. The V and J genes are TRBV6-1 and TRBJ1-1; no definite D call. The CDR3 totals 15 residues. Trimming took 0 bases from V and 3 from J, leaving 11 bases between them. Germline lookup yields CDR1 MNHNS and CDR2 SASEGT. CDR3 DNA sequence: TGTGCCAGCAGTGAAGCGCGGCAGACTTACACTGAAGCTTTCTTT. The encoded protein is CASSEARQTYTEAFF.

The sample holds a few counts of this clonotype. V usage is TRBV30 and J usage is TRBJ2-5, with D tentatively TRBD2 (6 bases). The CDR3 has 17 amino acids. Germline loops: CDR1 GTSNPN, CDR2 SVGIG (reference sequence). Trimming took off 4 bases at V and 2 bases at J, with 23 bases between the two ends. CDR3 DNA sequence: TGTGCCTGGAACCCCGGGGGTTCACCCTACCTTCAAGAGACCCAGTACTTC. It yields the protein CAWNPGGSPYLQETQYF.

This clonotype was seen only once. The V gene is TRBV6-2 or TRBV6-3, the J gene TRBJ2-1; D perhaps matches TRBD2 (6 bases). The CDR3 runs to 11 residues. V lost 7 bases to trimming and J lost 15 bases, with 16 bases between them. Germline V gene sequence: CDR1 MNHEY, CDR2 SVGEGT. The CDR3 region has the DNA TGTGCCAGCAAACTTGAGGGAGGCCCGTTCTTC. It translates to CASKLEGGPFF.

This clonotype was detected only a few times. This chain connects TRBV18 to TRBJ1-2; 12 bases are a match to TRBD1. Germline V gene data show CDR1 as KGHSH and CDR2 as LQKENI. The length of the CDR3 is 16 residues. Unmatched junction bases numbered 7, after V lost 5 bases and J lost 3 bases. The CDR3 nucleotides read TGTGCCAGCTCATCGGGACAGGGGGCGGTTGACTATGGCTACACCTTC. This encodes CASSSGQGAVDYGYTF.

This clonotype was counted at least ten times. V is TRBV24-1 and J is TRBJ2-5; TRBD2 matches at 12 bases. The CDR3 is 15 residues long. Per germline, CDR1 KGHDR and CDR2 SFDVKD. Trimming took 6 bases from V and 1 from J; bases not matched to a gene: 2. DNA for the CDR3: TGTGCCACCAGTTTGGGACTAGCGGGCCAAGAGACCCAGTACTTC. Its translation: CATSLGLAGQETQYF.